Listed below are T cell receptor beta chains from one sample, sequenced in a study of blood T cell repertoires in COVID-19. Clones were sequenced by immunoSEQ multiplex PCR, and TCRdb holds only the in-frame ones, with some missing. The sample shows some 130,000 clones, 81% of them seen only once. The specimen sequenced was peripheral blood. These receptors all stem from a woman in her sixties with active or convalescent COVID-19. The CDR3 runs from the conserved cysteine through the conserved F or W. D genes are given only for firm matches. Not every row has a clone size; where given, it reads once, few, many or a size class.

j_call: TRBJ1-3
clone_size: few
d_call: .
v_call: TRBV27
cdr3_nt: TGTGCCAGCAGTTTATGGCCCCACAGCGGTTTTGGTTCTGGAAACACCATATATTTT
cdr3_aa: CASSLWPHSGFGSGNTIYF

j_call: TRBJ1-6
clone_size: .
d_call: .
v_call: TRBV18
cdr3_nt: TGTGCCAGCTCACCACCAGCGGAGAATTCACCCCTCCACTTT
cdr3_aa: CASSPPAENSPLHF

j_call: TRBJ1-5
clone_size: .
d_call: TRBD1
v_call: TRBV6-2/TRBV6-3
cdr3_nt: TGTGCCAGCAGTTACGGACAGGGTAATCAGCCCCAGCATTTT
cdr3_aa: CASSYGQGNQPQHF

j_call: TRBJ1-1
clone_size: few
d_call: .
v_call: TRBV2
cdr3_nt: TGTGCCAGCAGTGAGGACAGATGGAACACTGAAGCTTTCTTT
cdr3_aa: CASSEDRWNTEAFF

j_call: TRBJ2-2
clone_size: .
d_call: TRBD2
v_call: TRBV6-5
cdr3_nt: TGTGCCAGCCTCCAGCGGGGGGTGAAGGACGGGGAGCTGTTTTTT
cdr3_aa: CASLQRGVKDGELFF

j_call: TRBJ2-3
clone_size: .
d_call: TRBD2
v_call: TRBV19
cdr3_nt: TGTGCCAGTACGGAAGTAGCGGGACTGGGAGATACGCAGTATTTT
cdr3_aa: CASTEVAGLGDTQYF

j_call: TRBJ1-2
clone_size: .
d_call: .
v_call: TRBV28
cdr3_nt: TGTGCCAGCAGTCAAACAGGGTCGGGCTATGGCTACACCTTC
cdr3_aa: CASSQTGSGYGYTF

j_call: TRBJ1-3
clone_size: .
d_call: .
v_call: TRBV5-6
cdr3_nt: TGTGCCAGCAGCTTCGGGTATACTGGAAACACCATATATTTT
cdr3_aa: CASSFGYTGNTIYF

j_call: TRBJ1-1
clone_size: .
d_call: .
v_call: TRBV12-3/TRBV12-4
cdr3_nt: TGTGCCAGCAGTTTTCGCAGGGACACTGAAGCTTTCTTT
cdr3_aa: CASSFRRDTEAFF

j_call: TRBJ2-3
clone_size: .
d_call: TRBD1
v_call: TRBV7-2
cdr3_nt: TGTGCCAGCAGCCCTGACAGGGGGCTCACAGATACGCAGTATTTT
cdr3_aa: CASSPDRGLTDTQYF

j_call: TRBJ2-7
clone_size: once
d_call: .
v_call: TRBV6-5
cdr3_nt: TGTGCCAGCAGTTACTCTTCGGACAAGGGCTACGAGCAGTACTTC
cdr3_aa: CASSYSSDKGYEQYF

j_call: TRBJ2-7
clone_size: .
d_call: TRBD2
v_call: TRBV19
cdr3_nt: TGTGCCAGTAGTAAAGGACTAGCGGGATCCTACGAGCAGTACTTC
cdr3_aa: CASSKGLAGSYEQYF

j_call: TRBJ1-5
clone_size: .
d_call: .
v_call: TRBV5-5
cdr3_nt: TGTGCCAGCAGCCCCTCAGATCAGTATAGCAATCAGCCCCAGCATTTT
cdr3_aa: CASSPSDQYSNQPQHF

j_call: TRBJ2-1
clone_size: once
d_call: TRBD1
v_call: TRBV13
cdr3_nt: TGTGCCAGCAGCCATTACGGGACAGGGAGCTACAATGAGCAGTTCTTC
cdr3_aa: CASSHYGTGSYNEQFF

j_call: TRBJ2-2
clone_size: .
d_call: .
v_call: TRBV5-1
cdr3_nt: TGCGCCAGCAGAGATACGGGGAACACCGGGGAGCTGTTTTTT
cdr3_aa: CASRDTGNTGELFF

j_call: TRBJ2-2
clone_size: .
d_call: .
v_call: TRBV6-6
cdr3_nt: TGTGCCAGCATCCAGACGGGGACCGGGGAGCTGTTTTTT
cdr3_aa: CASIQTGTGELFF

j_call: TRBJ1-2
clone_size: .
d_call: .
v_call: TRBV6-5
cdr3_nt: TGTGCCAGCAGGCAACAGGGATTGTTCAATGGCTACACCTTC
cdr3_aa: CASRQQGLFNGYTF

j_call: TRBJ2-1
clone_size: .
d_call: TRBD2
v_call: TRBV5-4
cdr3_nt: TGTGCCAGCAGGAACCAAGCGGGAGGGAGTTCCTACAATGAGCAGTTCTTC
cdr3_aa: CASRNQAGGSSYNEQFF

j_call: TRBJ1-6
clone_size: .
d_call: .
v_call: TRBV5-4
cdr3_nt: TGTGCCAGCAGACCGCCGGGGAATTCACCCCTCCACTTT
cdr3_aa: CASRPPGNSPLHF

j_call: TRBJ2-2
clone_size: .
d_call: .
v_call: TRBV3-1/TRBV3-2
cdr3_nt: TGTGCCAGCAGCCAAGGGAGAGGCCGGACCGGGGAGCTGTTTTTT
cdr3_aa: CASSQGRGRTGELFF

j_call: TRBJ2-3
clone_size: few
d_call: TRBD1
v_call: TRBV3-1/TRBV3-2
cdr3_nt: TGTGCCAGCAGCCAAGATAGAGGGGGACAGGGTGAGGATACGCAGTATTTT
cdr3_aa: CASSQDRGGQGEDTQYF

j_call: TRBJ1-2
clone_size: .
d_call: TRBD1
v_call: TRBV18
cdr3_nt: TGTGCCAGCTCAGACCCGACAGGGTCGAAGGGCTACACCTTC
cdr3_aa: CASSDPTGSKGYTF

j_call: TRBJ2-3
clone_size: .
d_call: .
v_call: TRBV20-1
cdr3_nt: TGCAGTGCCCAGATCGCAGATACGCAGTATTTT
cdr3_aa: CSAQIADTQYF

j_call: TRBJ2-5
clone_size: medium-sized
d_call: .
v_call: TRBV19
cdr3_nt: TGTGCCAGTAAGGTGACTGCCTCGGAGACCCAGTACTTC
cdr3_aa: CASKVTASETQYF

j_call: TRBJ2-2
clone_size: .
d_call: .
v_call: TRBV7-9
cdr3_nt: TGTGCCAGCAGCTTAGTGGGGGCGGTGACCGGGGAGCTGTTTTTT
cdr3_aa: CASSLVGAVTGELFF

j_call: TRBJ2-2
clone_size: .
d_call: TRBD1
v_call: TRBV2
cdr3_nt: TGTGCCAGCAGTAGACAGGGGGCTAACACCGGGGAGCTGTTTTTT
cdr3_aa: CASSRQGANTGELFF

j_call: TRBJ2-1
clone_size: .
d_call: .
v_call: TRBV24-1
cdr3_nt: TGTGCCACCAGTGATGCCCGGGTCCTCGACAATGAGCAGTTCTTC
cdr3_aa: CATSDARVLDNEQFF

j_call: TRBJ2-3
clone_size: once
d_call: TRBD2
v_call: TRBV27
cdr3_nt: TGTGCCAGCAGGACTAGCGGGAGTCGAGATACGCAGTATTTT
cdr3_aa: CASRTSGSRDTQYF

j_call: TRBJ1-2
clone_size: .
d_call: .
v_call: TRBV29-1
cdr3_nt: TGCAGCGTTGTCCCGGGTTTCGGCTATGGCTACACCTTC
cdr3_aa: CSVVPGFGYGYTF

j_call: TRBJ2-1
clone_size: once
d_call: TRBD1
v_call: TRBV2
cdr3_nt: TGTGCCAGTTCAGCAGGGGGTCCCTACAATGAGCAGTTCTTC
cdr3_aa: CASSAGGPYNEQFF

j_call: TRBJ2-5
clone_size: .
d_call: .
v_call: TRBV20-1
cdr3_nt: TGCAGTGCTACCGACCAAGAGACCCAGTACTTC
cdr3_aa: CSATDQETQYF

j_call: TRBJ2-2
clone_size: .
d_call: TRBD1
v_call: TRBV5-5
cdr3_nt: TGTGCCAGCAGCTTTGGGACAGGGATGAAGACCGGGGAGCTGTTTTTT
cdr3_aa: CASSFGTGMKTGELFF

j_call: TRBJ2-1
clone_size: .
d_call: TRBD2
v_call: TRBV11-2
cdr3_nt: TGTGCCAGCAGCTTGAGGACTAGCGGTAAATACAATGAGCAGTTCTTC
cdr3_aa: CASSLRTSGKYNEQFF

j_call: TRBJ2-3
clone_size: once
d_call: .
v_call: TRBV5-8
cdr3_nt: TGTGCCAGCACCCGCCCGCTCCTGAGGGTAGATACGCAGTATTTT
cdr3_aa: CASTRPLLRVDTQYF

j_call: TRBJ1-1
clone_size: .
d_call: .
v_call: TRBV7-9
cdr3_nt: TGTGCCAGCAGCCAGGGTATGAACACTGAAGCTTTCTTT
cdr3_aa: CASSQGMNTEAFF

j_call: TRBJ2-3
clone_size: .
d_call: .
v_call: TRBV7-2
cdr3_nt: TGTGCCAGCAGCCAACAGGGGGCGCGGGGGGCAGATACGCAGTATTTT
cdr3_aa: CASSQQGARGADTQYF

j_call: TRBJ2-1
clone_size: .
d_call: TRBD2
v_call: TRBV3-1/TRBV3-2
cdr3_nt: TGTGCCAGCAGCCAAGGAAGAAGGACTAGCGCCGTGAATGAGCAGTTCTTC
cdr3_aa: CASSQGRRTSAVNEQFF

j_call: TRBJ2-3
clone_size: .
d_call: .
v_call: TRBV10-2
cdr3_nt: TGCGCCAGCAGTTTGGGTGCGGCGGTCACAGATACGCAGTATTTT
cdr3_aa: CASSLGAAVTDTQYF

j_call: TRBJ1-5
clone_size: .
d_call: .
v_call: TRBV6-5
cdr3_nt: TGTGCCAGCAGGAGGACTGTTAATCAGCCCCAGCATTTT
cdr3_aa: CASRRTVNQPQHF

j_call: TRBJ2-2
clone_size: .
d_call: .
v_call: TRBV3-1/TRBV3-2
cdr3_nt: TGTGCCAGCAGCCACCCTTTGACAGGACGTAACACCGGGGAGCTGTTTTTT
cdr3_aa: CASSHPLTGRNTGELFF

j_call: TRBJ2-7
clone_size: .
d_call: TRBD1
v_call: TRBV11-2
cdr3_nt: TGTGCCAGCAGCCCTTACAGGGGGCGAAACGAGCAGTACTTC
cdr3_aa: CASSPYRGRNEQYF

j_call: TRBJ2-3
clone_size: .
d_call: .
v_call: TRBV5-1
cdr3_nt: TGCGCCAGCAGCCCTTGGGCTGTTCCCACAGATACGCAGTATTTT
cdr3_aa: CASSPWAVPTDTQYF

j_call: TRBJ2-7
clone_size: .
d_call: TRBD1
v_call: TRBV11-2
cdr3_nt: TGTGCCAGCAGCTTAAGGACAGGGGGTACCTACGAGCAGTACTTC
cdr3_aa: CASSLRTGGTYEQYF

j_call: TRBJ2-7
clone_size: few
d_call: TRBD1
v_call: TRBV6-5
cdr3_nt: TGTGCCAGCAGTTACTCAGGGACAGGGGGCCACGAGCAGTACTTC
cdr3_aa: CASSYSGTGGHEQYF

j_call: TRBJ2-5
clone_size: .
d_call: TRBD2
v_call: TRBV9
cdr3_nt: TGTGCCAGCAGCGGGACTAGCGGAGGCCAAGAGACCCAGTACTTC
cdr3_aa: CASSGTSGGQETQYF